This T cell receptor beta chain was captured in a study of blood T cell repertoires in COVID-19. Across the whole study: Italy, Spain and the United States were the sources of the convalescent and acute COVID-19 samples. T cells, B-cell-depleted T cells, or PBMCs supplied cDNA or gDNA.

Assay: immunoSEQ multiplex PCR; the TCRdb copy retains only in-frame clones and omits some. The data show 60,000 to 80,000 clones, around nine tenths seen once. The V gene end was trimmed by 7 bases and the J gene end by 7 bases; junction bases not matched to a gene: 7. Germline CDR1 reads LNHDA; CDR2 reads SQIVND (reference sequence). There are 14 residues in the CDR3. This receptor was identified in a human donor in a cohort sampled during active COVID-19. Material: peripheral blood. The rearrangement joins TRBV19 to TRBJ1-6; 7 positions match TRBD1. The CDR3 nucleotides are TGTGCCAGTACTACAGGGGCCTTAAATTCACCCCTCCACTTT. This encodes CASTTGALNSPLHF.